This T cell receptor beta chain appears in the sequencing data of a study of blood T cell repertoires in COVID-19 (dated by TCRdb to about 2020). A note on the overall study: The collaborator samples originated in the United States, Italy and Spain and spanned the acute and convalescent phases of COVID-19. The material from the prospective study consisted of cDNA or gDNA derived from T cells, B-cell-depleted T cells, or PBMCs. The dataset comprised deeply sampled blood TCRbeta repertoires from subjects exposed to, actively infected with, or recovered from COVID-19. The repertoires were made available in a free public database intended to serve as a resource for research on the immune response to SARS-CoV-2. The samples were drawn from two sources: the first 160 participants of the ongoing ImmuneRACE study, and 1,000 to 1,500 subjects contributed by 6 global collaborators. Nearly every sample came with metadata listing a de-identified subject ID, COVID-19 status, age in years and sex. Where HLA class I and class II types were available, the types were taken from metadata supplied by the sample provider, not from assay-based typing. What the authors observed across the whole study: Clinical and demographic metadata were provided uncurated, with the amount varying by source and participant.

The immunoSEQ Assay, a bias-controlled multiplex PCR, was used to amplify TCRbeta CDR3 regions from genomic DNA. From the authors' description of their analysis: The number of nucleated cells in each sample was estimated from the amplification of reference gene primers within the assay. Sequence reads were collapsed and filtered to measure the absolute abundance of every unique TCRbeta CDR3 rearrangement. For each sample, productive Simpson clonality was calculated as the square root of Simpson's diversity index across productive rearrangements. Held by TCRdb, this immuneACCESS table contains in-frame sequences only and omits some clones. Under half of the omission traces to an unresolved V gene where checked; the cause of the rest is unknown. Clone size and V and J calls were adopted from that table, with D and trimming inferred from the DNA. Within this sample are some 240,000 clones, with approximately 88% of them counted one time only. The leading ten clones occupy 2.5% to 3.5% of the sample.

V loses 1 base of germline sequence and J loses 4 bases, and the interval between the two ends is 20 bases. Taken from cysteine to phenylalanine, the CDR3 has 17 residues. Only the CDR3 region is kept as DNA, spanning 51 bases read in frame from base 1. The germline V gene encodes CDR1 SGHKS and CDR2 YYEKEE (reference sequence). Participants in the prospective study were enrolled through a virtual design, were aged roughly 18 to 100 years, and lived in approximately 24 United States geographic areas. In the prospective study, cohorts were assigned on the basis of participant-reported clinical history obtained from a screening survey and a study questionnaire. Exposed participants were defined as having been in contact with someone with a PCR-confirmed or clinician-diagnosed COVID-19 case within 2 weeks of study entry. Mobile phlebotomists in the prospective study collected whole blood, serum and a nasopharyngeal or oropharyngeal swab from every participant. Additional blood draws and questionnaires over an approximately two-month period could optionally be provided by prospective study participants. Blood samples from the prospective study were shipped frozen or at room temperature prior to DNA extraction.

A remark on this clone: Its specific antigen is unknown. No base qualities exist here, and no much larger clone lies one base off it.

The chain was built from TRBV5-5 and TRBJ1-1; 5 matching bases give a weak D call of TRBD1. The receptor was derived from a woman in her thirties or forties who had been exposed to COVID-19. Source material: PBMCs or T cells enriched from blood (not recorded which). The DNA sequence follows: TGTGCCAGCAGCTTGAGGGGCTCAGGAAGGTACAGCACTGAAGCTTTCTTT. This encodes CASSLRGSGRYSTEAFF. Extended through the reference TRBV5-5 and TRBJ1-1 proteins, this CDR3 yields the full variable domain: DAGVTQSPTHLIKTRGQQVTLRCSPISGHKSVSWYQQVLGQGPQFIFQYYEKEERGRGNFPDRFSARQFPNYSSELNVNALLLGDSALYLCASSLRGSGRYSTEAFFGQGTRLTVV.